What follows are 16 T cell receptor beta chains derived from one specimen sequenced in a study of post-analysis software for immune sequencing data (dated by TCRdb to 2013 to 2016). Libraries came from PCR. Sequenced using an Illumina HiSeq 2500. Unique molecular identifiers were incorporated into TCR beta cDNA libraries to reduce PCR and sequencing biases. TCRdb reprocessed the public reads (quality trimming at Q25 with fastp, clone calling with MiXCR) and kept in-frame beta chains. Each entry is one CDR3 protein sequence, shown with its most common DNA and genes. The sample yields fewer than 900,000 distinct CDR3 sequences; 35% to 55% were counted once. In total, the top ten clones hold 4.9% of the sample. Overall study results and their limits: Significantly higher frequencies in patients than in controls were found for a handful of TRBV segments, including TRBV5-6, TRBV5-1 and TRBV20-1.

Their recognized antigens are unknown. The material sequenced was blood. These receptor sequences come from a girl aged 5 to 17 with multiple sclerosis.

This clonotype came up a few times. This chain connects TRBV5-8 to TRBJ2-6; D not certain. The CDR3 runs 15 residues. Trimming left V 2 bases short and J 0 bases short, with 6 bases between. Germline V CDR1 and CDR2: SGHTS, YDEGEE. In nucleotides, the CDR3 is TGTGCCAGCAGCTTTCCCGTCTCTGGGGCCAACGTCCTGACTTTC. Its translation: CASSFPVSGANVLTF.

This rearrangement joins TRBV29-1 to TRBJ2-5; D is undetermined. V was clipped by 1 base and J by 4 bases, with 16 bases between them. The CDR3 is 15 residues long. Per the germline V gene, CDR1 is SQVTM and CDR2 is ANQGSEA. This CDR3 is CSVEGVGRRLETQYF. The CDR3 DNA reads TGCAGCGTTGAAGGGGTCGGCAGGCGCCTAGAGACCCAGTACTTC.

V is TRBV6-5 and J is TRBJ1-2; possibly TRBD1 for D (6 bases). In germline, CDR1 is MNHEY, CDR2 SVGAGI. The CDR3 totals 13 residues. V lost 0 bases, J lost 6 bases, and 8 bases lay in between. CDR3: CASSYSEGDGYTF. DNA for the CDR3: TGTGCCAGCAGTTACTCTGAGGGGGATGGCTACACCTTC.

The genes are TRBV29-1 and TRBJ2-5; 7 bases agree with TRBD2. Looked up from germline, CDR1 is SQVTM and CDR2 is ANQGSEA. The CDR3 extends over 13 amino acids. J lost 5 bases, V lost 5 bases, and 8 bases had no gene match. CDR3 sequence: CSVNRGRGETQYF. CDR3 DNA sequence: TGCAGCGTTAACCGGGGGAGGGGTGAGACCCAGTACTTC. Full variable domain (remainder filled in from reference TRBV29-1 and TRBJ2-5): SAVISQKPSRDICQRGTSLTIQCQVDSQVTMMFWYRQQPGQSLTLIATANQGSEATYESGFVIDKFPISRPNLTFSTLTVSNMSPEDSSIYLCSVNRGRGETQYFGPGTRLLVL.

In this sample, this clonotype turned up many times. This sequence joins TRBV29-1 and TRBJ1-2, with TRBD1 matching 10 bases. The CDR3 has 15 residues. The junction had 4 bases not matched to a gene; V was cut back by 1 base and J by 2 bases. The germline V gene encodes CDR1 SQVTM and CDR2 ANQGSEA. CDR3 sequence: CSVEGGTGANYGYTF. The CDR3, as DNA: TGCAGCGTTGAAGGTGGGACAGGGGCCAACTATGGCTACACCTTC.

A note on this clonotype: At one of its ends the junction is not consistent with the germline gene, which may arise from a read error. V gene TRBV3-1 combines with J gene TRBJ2-1; 13 bases map to TRBD2. Germline V gene sequence: CDR1 LGHDT, CDR2 YNNKEL (reference sequence). The length of the CDR3 is 21 residues. The CDR3 DNA follows: TGTGTCAGCAGCCAAGATAGCGTGGAGACTAGCGGGAGGTTCCCCTACAATGAGCAGTTCTTC. This sequence encodes CVSSQDSVETSGRFPYNEQFF.

This clonotype was seen ten or more times. This chain connects TRBV16 to TRBJ2-7; no firm D call. The V end was cut by 4 bases, the J end by 2 bases, with 15 bases between. The CDR3 length is 15 residues. Germline V gene data show CDR1 as KGHSY and CDR2 as FQNENV. CDR3 protein: CASSPTGSLPYEQYF. In DNA form, the CDR3 reads TGTGCCAGCAGCCCCACCGGGTCTTTACCCTACGAGCAGTACTTC.

The rearrangement uses TRBV7-2 and TRBJ2-1; D may be TRBD2 (5 bases). The germline V gene has CDR1 SGHTA and CDR2 FQGNSA. This CDR3 is 18 amino acids long. V was pared by 2 bases and J by 0 bases, with 17 bases between. The CDR3 coding sequence is TGTGCCAGCAGCTTATCGGACTCCTACCTTAGCTCCTACAATGAGCAGTTCTTC. This codes for CASSLSDSYLSSYNEQFF.

This clonotype was observed a few times. The rearrangement links TRBV20-1 to TRBJ2-1; possibly TRBD1 for D (8 bases). Between the trimmed V and J ends, which lost 3 bases and 6 bases, there was a span of 24 bases. CDR3 length: 17 amino acids. The V gene's germline CDR1 is DFQATT and CDR2 SNEGSKA (reference sequence). The CDR3 nucleotides read TGCAGTGCTAGTCGGGGGGACAGGCCCTTACATAGCAATGAGCAGTTCTTC. This gives the protein CSASRGDRPLHSNEQFF.

This clonotype was found many times. The chain recombines TRBV5-1 with TRBJ2-5; D possibly corresponds to TRBD1 (5 bases). CDR3 length: 13 residues. Germline-derived CDR1 and CDR2 are SGHRS and YFSETQ. Between the trimmed V and J ends, which lost 0 bases and 4 bases, there was a span of 7 bases. CDR3 region: CASSLVRGETQYF. The CDR3 DNA sequence: TGCGCCAGCAGCTTGGTAAGGGGAGAGACCCAGTACTTC.

The gene calls are TRBV7-9 and TRBJ2-3; no reliable D call. The germline V gene has CDR1 SEHNR and CDR2 FQNEAQ (reference sequence). The CDR3 covers 15 residues. V was trimmed by 6 bases and J by 0 bases, leaving 13 bases between them. CDR3 residues: CASRTIGTSTDTQYF. Here the CDR3 DNA reads TGTGCCAGCAGAACCATAGGAACTAGCACAGATACGCAGTATTTT.

The CDR3, as DNA: TGTGCCAGCAGTTTATGGAGTAGCGGGAGTGATGAGCAGTTCTTC. Translation gives CASSLWSSGSDEQFF. The rearrangement links TRBV27 to TRBJ2-1; 9 positions match TRBD2. This CDR3 is built from 15 residues. The V gene's germline CDR1 is MNHEY and CDR2 SMNVEV (reference sequence). The V and J ends lost 1 base and 8 bases, in that order; junction bases with no gene match: 6.

The V call is TRBV7-6, the J call TRBJ2-2; TRBD1 agrees at 8 bases. This CDR3 contains 17 residues. The germline CDR1 and CDR2 sequences are SGHVS and FNYEAQ. V lost 4 bases, J lost 4 bases, and 11 bases stayed unmatched. The CDR3 DNA sequence: TGTGCCAGCAGCTCAGACAGGGGCCTTACCTTCACCGGGGAGCTGTTTTTT. Translation gives CASSSDRGLTFTGELFF.

This clonotype has just a few counts. This sequence joins TRBV9 and TRBJ2-5; D is ambiguous. With 0 bases removed from V and 1 base from J, the gap between germline ends came to 4 bases. Germline V lookup: CDR1 SGDLS, CDR2 YYNGEE. CDR3 size: 13 residues. The CDR3 region has the DNA TGTGCCAGCAGCGTAGTTCCCCAAGAGACCCAGTACTTC. Its protein product is CASSVVPQETQYF.

This clonotype was picked up a small number of times. The chain carries TRBV20-1 and TRBJ2-4; D remains unclear. Trimming took off 5 bases at V and 2 bases at J, with 4 bases between the two ends. The CDR3 covers 11 residues. The germline CDR1 and CDR2 sequences are DFQATT and SNEGSKA (reference sequence). The CDR3 DNA sequence: TGCAGTGCTGAGTCCAAAAACATTCAGTACTTC. Encoded protein: CSAESKNIQYF.

This clonotype was found a few times. This rearrangement joins TRBV12-3 or TRBV12-4 to TRBJ2-3, with TRBD2 identical over 9 bases. V was clipped by 2 bases and J by 4 bases; unmatched bases: 10. The CDR3 extends over 17 amino acids. The CDR3 sequence: CASSLRASGKVPDTQYF. The CDR3 DNA follows: TGTGCCAGCAGTTTAAGGGCTAGCGGGAAGGTCCCAGATACGCAGTATTTT.